The source of this TCR beta chain is a study of radiation and T cells in renal cell carcinoma. Study conclusions and caveats: Top tumor clonotypes rose in blood 2 weeks post-radiation, then contracted.

CDR1 and CDR2 from the germline V gene are SGHDT and YYEEEE. Germline trimming cut 2 bases from V and 7 bases from J; bases unmatched to any gene: 7. The CDR3 is made up of 15 amino acids. Produced via immunoSEQ multiplex PCR; TCRdb's table is partial and in-frame only. The sample has tens of thousands of clones, 89% seen once. Specified time point: blood 4 weeks post-SBRT, at nephrectomy. Treatment reported: 15 Gy SBRT to primary tumor, nephrectomy 4 weeks later. Nephrectomy followed 15 Gy stereotactic body radiation by 4 weeks. Radiation-treated patients gave blood at baseline, week 2 and week 4. About this clone itself: Its antigen remains unidentified.

The TCR sequence derives from a woman in her seventies with renal cell carcinoma. Sample: blood, taken from a patient whose treatment included radiotherapy and nephrectomy. The rearrangement joins TRBV5-6 to TRBJ2-7, with 12 bases fitting TRBD1. The DNA for the CDR3 is TGTGCCAGCAGCTTCTCGGGACAGGGGGCGAGGGAGCAGTACTTC. Translation gives CASSFSGQGAREQYF. Combining the CDR3 with reference TRBV5-6 and TRBJ2-7 gives the whole variable domain DAGVTQSPTHLIKTRGQQVTLRCSPKSGHDTVSWYQQALGQGPQFIFQYYEEEERQRGNFPDRFSGHQFPNYSSELNVNALLLGDSALYLCASSFSGQGAREQYFGPGTRLTVT.